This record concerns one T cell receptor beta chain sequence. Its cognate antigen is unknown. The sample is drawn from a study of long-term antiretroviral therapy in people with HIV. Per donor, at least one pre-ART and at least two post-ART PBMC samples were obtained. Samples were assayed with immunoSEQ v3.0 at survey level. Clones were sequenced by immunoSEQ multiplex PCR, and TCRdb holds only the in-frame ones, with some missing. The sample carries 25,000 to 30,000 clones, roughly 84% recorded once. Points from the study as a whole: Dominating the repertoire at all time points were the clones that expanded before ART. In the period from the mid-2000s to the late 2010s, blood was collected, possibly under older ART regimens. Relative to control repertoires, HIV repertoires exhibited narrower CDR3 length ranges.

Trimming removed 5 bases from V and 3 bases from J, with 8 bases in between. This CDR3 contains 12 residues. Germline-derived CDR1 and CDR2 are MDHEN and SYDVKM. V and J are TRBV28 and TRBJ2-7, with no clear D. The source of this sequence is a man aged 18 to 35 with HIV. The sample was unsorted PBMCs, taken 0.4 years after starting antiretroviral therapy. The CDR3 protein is CASSPQDYEQYF. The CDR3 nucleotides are TGTGCCAGCAGTCCCCAAGACTACGAGCAGTACTTC. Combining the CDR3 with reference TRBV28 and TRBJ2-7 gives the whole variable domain DVKVTQSSRYLVKRTGEKVFLECVQDMDHENMFWYRQDPGLGLRLIYFSYDVKMKEKGDIPEGYSVSREKKERFSLILESASTNQTSMYLCASSPQDYEQYFGPGTRLTVT.